These T cell receptor beta chains were read from a single sample in a study of cytomegalovirus exposure and HLA in healthy donors. Profiled with immunoSEQ multiplex PCR; TCRdb holds only in-frame clones, not every one. The ten top clones account for 25% to 30%, within a sample of 49,000 or so clones. Sequenced: PBMCs. Every receptor here comes from a man aged 35-49 years in good health and CMV-seropositive. CDR3s include the opening cysteine and the closing phenylalanine or tryptophan. The D gene is left open where the match is weak.

V gene	D gene	J gene	CDR3 protein	CDR3 DNA
TRBV19	NA	TRBJ1-5	CASSIIRNSQPQHF	TGTGCCAGTAGTATAATCCGCAACTCCCAGCCCCAGCATTTT
TRBV4-2	NA	TRBJ2-5	CASSQGLLAETQYF	TGTGCCAGCAGCCAAGGTTTGCTCGCGGAGACCCAGTACTTC
TRBV18	NA	TRBJ1-4	CASSQDSRQKLFF	TGTGCCAGCTCACAGGACAGCAGGCAAAAACTGTTTTTT
TRBV6-5	NA	TRBJ2-5	CASSYSGGRKTQYF	TGTGCCAGCAGTTACTCCGGGGGGCGAAAGACCCAGTACTTC
TRBV4-2	NA	TRBJ2-5	CASSQVGRAETQYF	TGTGCCAGCAGCCAAGTCGGGAGAGCAGAGACCCAGTACTTC
TRBV6-5	TRBD1	TRBJ1-2	CASTRQGAPWGYTF	TGTGCCAGCACCAGACAGGGAGCCCCTTGGGGCTACACCTTC
TRBV28	TRBD1	TRBJ1-2	CASSLMAGGYYGYTF	TGTGCCAGCAGTTTAATGGCAGGGGGCTACTATGGCTACACCTTC
TRBV6-6	NA	TRBJ1-3	CASSPMGNTIYF	TGTGCCAGCAGCCCCATGGGAAACACCATATATTTT
TRBV5-1	NA	TRBJ1-3	CASSLRGASGNTIYF	TGCGCCAGCAGCTTGCGGGGGGCCTCTGGAAACACCATATATTTT
TRBV15	NA	TRBJ2-7	CATSPSPEGSYEQYF	TGTGCCACCAGCCCCTCCCCGGAGGGGTCCTACGAGCAGTACTTC
TRBV27	TRBD2	TRBJ2-1	CASSESGGVYNEQFF	TGTGCCAGCAGTGAGAGCGGGGGGGTCTACAATGAGCAGTTCTTC
TRBV7-3	TRBD2	TRBJ2-2	CASSPDGLAGNTGELFF	TGTGCCAGCAGCCCCGACGGACTAGCGGGAAACACCGGGGAGCTGTTTTTT
TRBV2	TRBD2	TRBJ2-1	CASRVTSGSQFF	TGTGCCAGCAGGGTGACTAGCGGGAGCCAGTTCTTC
TRBV4-3	NA	TRBJ2-7	CASSQDLADSYEQYF	TGCGCCAGCAGCCAAGATTTGGCAGACTCCTACGAGCAGTACTTC
TRBV27	TRBD2	TRBJ2-1	CASSLGTSGKDEQFF	TGTGCCAGCAGTTTAGGTACTAGCGGGAAGGATGAGCAGTTCTTC
TRBV10-2	TRBD1	TRBJ2-5	CASSRNRGETQYF	TGCGCCAGCAGTCGGAACAGGGGGGAGACCCAGTACTTC
TRBV29-1	TRBD1	TRBJ2-7	CSAGQGTREQYF	TGCAGCGCCGGACAGGGAACGCGGGAGCAGTACTTC
TRBV7-3	NA	TRBJ1-2	CASSQTGGPPTF	TGTGCCAGCAGCCAGACAGGTGGGCCTCCCACCTTC
TRBV30	TRBD2	TRBJ2-7	CAWSAGTSVDEQYF	TGTGCCTGGAGTGCCGGGACTAGCGTTGACGAGCAGTACTTC